This is a list of T cell receptor beta chains from one sample in a study of beta chain features in type 1 diabetes. Profiling relied on immunoSEQ multiplex PCR, and the TCRdb table lists in-frame clones only, not all of them. The table lists just over 600,000 clones, 15% to 17% of them singletons, with approximately 0.093% in the top ten. Material: naive CD4+ T cells from blood. These receptors all stem from a man younger than 30 in good health. CDR3s include the opening cysteine and the closing phenylalanine or tryptophan. The D gene is left open where the match is weak. Size is stated for part of the rows, as once, few or many counts, or as a class when the clone is expanded.

size	V	J	D	CDR3	DNA
few	TRBV5-8	TRBJ1-5	NA	CASSSQGRGNQPQHF	TGTGCCAGCAGCTCCCAGGGCAGGGGTAATCAGCCCCAGCATTTT
few	TRBV4-1	TRBJ2-3	TRBD2	CASSPRTSGGLGTDTQYF	TGCGCCAGCAGCCCTCGGACTAGCGGGGGACTGGGCACAGATACGCAGTATTTT
NA	TRBV7-8	TRBJ2-7	NA	CASSLAQGVYEQYF	TGTGCCAGCAGCTTAGCGCAAGGAGTATACGAGCAGTACTTC
NA	TRBV7-9	TRBJ1-6	NA	CASSGLGGQNSPLHF	TGTGCCAGCAGCGGTTTGGGGGGCCAAAATTCACCCCTCCACTTT
NA	TRBV18	TRBJ2-3	NA	CASSPEQVTQYF	TGTGCCAGCTCACCGGAGCAAGTCACGCAGTATTTT
few	TRBV25-1	TRBJ1-3	NA	CASVGRLISGNTIYF	TGTGCCAGCGTAGGCAGGCTAATCTCTGGAAACACCATATATTTT
NA	TRBV4-1	TRBJ2-7	NA	CASSQVASYEQYF	TGCGCCAGCAGCCAAGTGGCCAGCTACGAGCAGTACTTC
NA	TRBV7-8	TRBJ1-1	NA	CASSLQMMNTEAFF	TGTGCCAGCAGCTTACAGATGATGAACACTGAAGCTTTCTTT
NA	TRBV6-5	TRBJ2-7	TRBD1	CASRPGQGRQYF	TGTGCCAGCAGGCCGGGACAGGGAAGGCAGTACTTC
NA	TRBV7-2	TRBJ1-3	NA	CASSSRTGGNTIYF	TGTGCCAGCAGCTCTCGGACGGGTGGAAACACCATATATTTT
many	TRBV10-3	TRBJ1-1	NA	CAISESMTAQAFF	TGTGCCATCAGTGAGTCGATGACAGCTCAAGCTTTCTTT
NA	TRBV30	TRBJ2-5	TRBD1	CAWSVRDRDQETQYF	TGTGCCTGGAGTGTACGGGACAGGGACCAAGAGACCCAGTACTTC
few	TRBV2	TRBJ1-1	NA	CAGQQGRSTEAFF	TGTGCCGGTCAACAGGGAAGGAGTACTGAAGCTTTCTTT
few	TRBV30	TRBJ2-6	TRBD1	CAWATRSPGQGASGANVLTF	TGTGCCTGGGCTACCAGGTCCCCGGGACAGGGGGCGTCTGGGGCCAACGTCCTGACTTTC
NA	TRBV15	TRBJ2-5	NA	CATSMPGRQETQYF	TGTGCCACCAGCATGCCGGGGCGCCAAGAGACCCAGTACTTC
NA	TRBV11-3	TRBJ2-7	NA	CASSLAGSSYEQYF	TGTGCCAGCAGCTTAGCGGGGAGCTCCTACGAGCAGTACTTC
NA	TRBV7-9	TRBJ1-1	NA	CASSPQRQVNTEAFF	TGTGCCAGCAGCCCGCAGCGACAGGTGAACACTGAAGCTTTCTTT
NA	TRBV28	TRBJ1-5	NA	CASSLGLGNQPQHF	TGTGCCAGCAGTTTAGGTCTGGGGAATCAGCCCCAGCATTTT
few	TRBV7-2	TRBJ2-7	NA	CASSLDPPLREQYF	TGTGCCAGCAGCTTAGATCCCCCCCTACGGGAGCAGTACTTC
NA	TRBV5-1	TRBJ1-1	TRBD1	CASSIPGGGTEAFF	TGCGCCAGCAGCATCCCAGGGGGCGGGACTGAAGCTTTCTTT
few	TRBV4-1	TRBJ2-7	NA	CASSQNRADYEQYF	TGCGCCAGCAGCCAGAACAGGGCTGACTACGAGCAGTACTTC
few	TRBV9	TRBJ1-2	NA	CASSVDGAAGGYTF	TGTGCCAGCAGCGTAGACGGGGCCGCTGGTGGCTACACCTTC
NA	TRBV2	TRBJ2-4	TRBD1	CATQGVAKNIQYF	TGTGCCACACAGGGGGTCGCCAAAAACATTCAGTACTTC
NA	TRBV7-6	TRBJ2-1	NA	CASSLGGRTEQFF	TGTGCCAGCAGCTTAGGGGGGCGAACCGAGCAGTTCTTC
few	TRBV20-1	TRBJ1-1	NA	CSARRTEEAFF	TGCAGTGCTAGGAGGACAGAAGAAGCTTTCTTT
NA	TRBV4-3	TRBJ1-2	TRBD1	CASSQEARGRVGYTF	TGCGCCAGCAGCCAAGAGGCCAGGGGGCGCGTGGGCTACACCTTC
NA	TRBV5-6	TRBJ2-7	NA	CASSFEIDSYEQYF	TGTGCCAGCAGCTTCGAGATCGACTCCTACGAGCAGTACTTC
few	TRBV7-2	TRBJ2-7	TRBD1	CASSPGGTGTYEQYF	TGTGCCAGCAGTCCAGGTGGGACAGGGACCTACGAGCAGTACTTC
NA	TRBV6-6	TRBJ2-3	TRBD2	CASSYASGGPTDTQYF	TGTGCCAGCAGTTACGCTAGCGGGGGCCCCACAGATACGCAGTATTTT
NA	TRBV10-3	TRBJ2-7	NA	CAISDGRSSYEQYF	TGTGCCATCAGTGATGGCAGGAGCTCCTACGAGCAGTACTTC
NA	TRBV9	TRBJ1-2	TRBD1	CASSVAASDRSGYGYTF	TGTGCCAGCAGCGTAGCTGCGTCGGACAGGTCCGGCTATGGCTACACCTTC
few	TRBV5-4	TRBJ1-4	NA	CASSLQGTNEKLFF	TGTGCCAGCAGCCTACAGGGTACTAATGAAAAACTGTTTTTT
NA	TRBV11-1	TRBJ2-7	TRBD2	CASSRFGAGGTREQYF	TGTGCCAGCAGTCGCTTCGGCGCGGGAGGGACGCGGGAGCAGTACTTC
few	TRBV4-3	TRBJ2-2	NA	CASSQDPQGPGELFF	TGCGCCAGCAGCCAAGACCCTCAAGGTCCCGGGGAGCTGTTTTTT
NA	TRBV10-3	TRBJ1-1	NA	CAISESANTEAFF	TGTGCCATCAGTGAGTCAGCGAACACTGAAGCTTTCTTT
NA	TRBV7-9	TRBJ2-7	NA	CASSNRYEQYF	TGTGCCAGCAGCAACCGCTACGAGCAGTACTTC
NA	TRBV5-4	TRBJ1-2	NA	CASSLDEGYGYTF	TGTGCCAGCAGCTTGGACGAGGGTTATGGCTACACCTTC
few	TRBV4-3	TRBJ1-1	NA	CASSQDALKNTEAFF	TGCGCCAGCAGCCAAGACGCGCTAAAGAACACTGAAGCTTTCTTT
NA	TRBV27	TRBJ2-1	NA	CASSFAHQSSYNEQFF	TGTGCCAGCAGTTTCGCGCACCAAAGCTCCTACAATGAGCAGTTCTTC
NA	TRBV4-1	TRBJ1-5	NA	CASSQDNQPQHF	TGCGCCAGCAGCCAAGACAACCAGCCCCAGCATTTT
NA	TRBV28	TRBJ1-6	TRBD1	CASSLRTGLSPLHF	TGTGCCAGCAGTTTGAGGACAGGGCTCTCACCCCTCCACTTT
NA	TRBV5-1	TRBJ1-4	TRBD1	CASSRSGGTNEKLFF	TGCGCCAGCAGCAGATCAGGGGGGACTAATGAAAAACTGTTTTTT